Only a few counts were recorded for the clone carrying this T cell receptor beta chain. No antigen is known for it. This entry comes from a study of identical twins. This CDR3 has 15 amino acids. With 0 bases clipped from V and 4 bases from J, the junction kept 2 bases outside the gene matches. Per germline, CDR1 MNHEY and CDR2 SVGAGI. TCRdb used MiXCR to reprocess the 5' RACE reads, holding one entry per CDR3 protein. The sample records 500,000 to 600,000 distinct CDR3 sequences, roughly a fifth being singletons. The study, taken as a whole, reports: Invariant MAIT and iNKT cells could partly confound zero-insertion analyses.

This same sample was also part of a study on T cells expressing NK-cell markers. Turning to that study: Eight donors were sequenced, seven testing HCMV-seropositive and one testing seronegative.

This receptor was identified in a woman younger than 35 in good health. The specimen was CD4+ T cells sorted from blood. The V and J genes are TRBV6-5 and TRBJ2-1; 8 bases fit TRBD2. The CDR3 here is CASSYSASGYNEQFF. In DNA form, the CDR3 reads TGTGCCAGCAGTTACTCGGCTAGCGGGTACAATGAGCAGTTCTTC.